This T cell receptor beta chain was recovered during a study of blood T cell repertoires in COVID-19. Study information: Samples taken during acute and convalescent COVID-19 were collected in the United States, Italy and Spain. From T cells, B-cell-depleted T cells, or PBMCs came the material, which was cDNA or gDNA.

Profiling relied on immunoSEQ multiplex PCR, and the TCRdb table lists in-frame clones only, not all of them. The profile covers about 180,000 clones, with about 83% appearing a single time and more than 1.5% taken by the ten largest. Trimming took 0 bases from V and 2 from J; bases not matched to a gene: 6. The CDR3 loop spans 17 amino acids. Germline lookup yields CDR1 LGHDT and CDR2 YNNKEL (reference sequence). The V call is TRBV3-1 (or the pseudogene TRBV3-2), the J call TRBJ2-1; TRBD2 matches at 8 bases. Specimen: peripheral blood. The TCR originated in a human donor in a cohort sampled during active COVID-19. CDR3 sequence reads: CASSQERLAGPYNEQFF. CDR3 nucleotides: TGTGCCAGCAGCCAAGAAAGGCTAGCGGGTCCCTACAATGAGCAGTTCTTC.